A single sample is the source of the 32 T cell receptor beta chains below, sequenced in a study of cytomegalovirus exposure and HLA in healthy donors. It was with 60 Vbeta and 13 Jbeta primers that the PCR ran. Measured with immunoSEQ multiplex PCR; TCRdb has only the in-frame clones, and not every one. The data show about 210,000 clones, around 79% seen once. The sequencing sample was made of PBMCs. These receptors all stem from a male donor in good health and CMV-seropositive.

CDR3 DNA: TGTGCCAGCAGTCGAGAGGGGACTAGCGCGATCGAGCAGTTCTTC. Protein sequence: CASSREGTSAIEQFF. This chain links TRBV7-2 with TRBJ2-1; 10 bases map to TRBD2. Germline trimming cut 6 bases from V and 10 bases from J; bases unmatched to any gene: 12. Germline V lookup: CDR1 SGHTA, CDR2 FQGNSA. The CDR3 extends over 15 amino acids.

V usage is TRBV9 and J usage is TRBJ2-3; possible D gene TRBD2, 6 bases. V was trimmed by 0 bases and J by 2 bases, leaving 10 bases between them. CDR1 is SGDLS and CDR2 is YYNGEE in the germline V gene. The CDR3 has 15 residues. The CDR3 nucleotides are TGTGCCAGCAGCGTAGTAGCGGAGAACACAGATACGCAGTATTTT. Translating it yields CASSVVAENTDTQYF.

The gene calls are TRBV18 and TRBJ2-1; 8 bases line up with TRBD1. The length of the CDR3 is 14 residues. Germline trimming cut 3 bases from V and 6 bases from J; bases unmatched to any gene: 4. The germline V gene encodes CDR1 KGHSH and CDR2 LQKENI. CDR3 sequence reads: CASSPQGASNEQFF. CDR3 DNA sequence: TGTGCCAGCTCACCCCAGGGGGCAAGCAATGAGCAGTTCTTC.

The V call is TRBV28, the J call TRBJ2-1, with 10 bases identical to TRBD2. Germline CDR1 MDHEN, CDR2 SYDVKM. J was trimmed by 7 bases and V by 8 bases; bases with no gene match: 5. The CDR3 totals 13 residues. This chain's CDR3 is CASLLLAGNEQFF. CDR3 nucleotide sequence: TGTGCCAGCCTACTACTAGCGGGAAATGAGCAGTTCTTC.

Of note for this clone: Different DNA sequences within this sample yield the same CDR3. The chain is built from TRBV11-2 and TRBJ2-2, with a possible D match to TRBD2 (6 bases). V was pared by 1 base and J by 4 bases, with 13 bases between. CDR1 SGHAT and CDR2 FQNNGV come from the germline V gene. The CDR3 covers 16 residues. The CDR3 DNA reads as TGTGCCAGCAGCTTAGCGTCTAGCGCGGCCACCGGGGAGCTGTTTTTT. Its translation: CASSLASSAATGELFF.

The CDR3 loop is CASSIGPQGFSNQPQHF. DNA for the CDR3: TGTGCCAGTAGTATAGGGCCCCAGGGGTTTAGCAATCAGCCCCAGCATTTT. V usage is TRBV19 and J usage is TRBJ1-5; tentative D call: TRBD1 (6 bases). Trimming pared 1 base from V and 0 bases from J, leaving 13 bases between. The CDR3 is made up of 17 amino acids. The germline CDR1 and CDR2 sequences are LNHDA and SQIVND (reference sequence).

The CDR3: CASSPDRGGGGQYF. Here the CDR3 DNA reads TGTGCCAGCAGCCCAGACAGGGGAGGCGGAGGGCAGTACTTC. J is TRBJ2-7 and V is TRBV11-2, with TRBD1 identical over 8 bases. The junction had 12 bases not matched to a gene; V was cut back by 5 bases and J by 9 bases. This CDR3 spans 14 amino acids. Germline CDR1 SGHAT, CDR2 FQNNGV.

A remark on this clone: Other DNA variants within this sample encode the same CDR3. J is TRBJ1-3 and V is TRBV9; D is perhaps TRBD1 (6 bases). CDR1 and CDR2 from the germline V gene are SGDLS and YYNGEE. The CDR3 has 14 amino acids. V lost 3 bases and J 0 bases, leaving 7 bases between the germline ends. The CDR3 spells CASSGGGSGNTIYF. In DNA, the CDR3 is TGTGCCAGCAGCGGAGGGGGCTCTGGAAACACCATATATTTT.

CDR3 sequence: CASSFTRNSYEQYF. The DNA for the CDR3 is TGTGCCAGCAGCTTTACACGAAACTCCTACGAGCAGTACTTC. J is TRBJ2-7 and V is TRBV7-2; D not certain. The germline V and J ends were trimmed by 3 bases and 0 bases, with 9 bases remaining between them. CDR1 and CDR2 (germline): SGHTA, FQGNSA. The CDR3 is 14 amino acids.

As for this clone: Since no conserved phenylalanine or tryptophan closes the CDR3, a read error is the likely cause. No DNA is shown, since the ends of the CDR3 on it are uncertain; the CDR3 is the one TCRdb lists. The chain carries TRBV7-2 and TRBJ1-1; the table's D call, TRBD1, has no DNA check behind it. Germline V gives CDR1 SGHTA, CDR2 FQGNSA. Ends included, the CDR3 has 12 residues. CDR3 amino acids: CASSLDVAGIIL.

The rearrangement links TRBV9 to TRBJ2-7; 12 bases are shared with TRBD1. This CDR3 spans 13 amino acids. After removal of 3 bases from V and 12 bases from J, the junction contained 7 bases not matched to a gene. Looked up from germline, CDR1 is SGDLS and CDR2 is YYNGEE. The CDR3 region is CASSGGQGAAPYF. In DNA, the CDR3 is TGTGCCAGCAGCGGGGGACAGGGGGCTGCCCCGTACTTC.

CDR3 residues: CASKMGEGGSEAFF. The CDR3 DNA follows: TGTGCCAGCAAGATGGGAGAGGGTGGATCGGAAGCTTTCTTT. J is TRBJ1-1 and V is TRBV6-5; no firm D call. CDR3 size: 14 residues. CDR1 and CDR2 (germline): MNHEY, SVGAGI. Deletions cut 7 bases from V and 8 bases from J, with 20 bases between.

The rearrangement uses TRBV7-3 and TRBJ2-7; 10 nucleotides align to TRBD2. This CDR3 is built from 16 residues. V was clipped by 0 bases and J by 3 bases; unmatched bases: 5. Germline CDR1 and CDR2: SGHTA and FQGTGA. The CDR3 bases are TGTGCCAGCAGCTTAACTATAGCGGGGGGAGTCTACGAGCAGTACTTC. It codes for CASSLTIAGGVYEQYF.

The V call is TRBV5-1, the J call TRBJ2-7; D unresolved. This CDR3 spans 13 amino acids. CDR1 and CDR2 from the germline V gene are SGHRS and YFSETQ. The V end was cut by 4 bases, the J end by 4 bases, with 12 bases between. CDR3 DNA: TGCGCCAGCAGCCCCTCAGCGCCGTACGAGCAGTACTTC. Protein: CASSPSAPYEQYF.

This chain links TRBV5-1 with TRBJ1-5, with D tentatively TRBD1 (6 bases). Germline-derived CDR1 and CDR2 are SGHRS and YFSETQ. V was cut by 3 bases and J by 3 bases, with 10 bases left in between. The CDR3 extends over 14 amino acids. The CDR3 loop is CASSYTGINQPQHF. CDR3 DNA sequence: TGCGCCAGCAGCTATACAGGGATCAATCAGCCCCAGCATTTT.

The chain is built from TRBV5-1 and TRBJ2-7; 10 bases are shared with TRBD2. The CDR3 consists of 17 residues. CDR1 and CDR2 from the germline V gene are SGHRS and YFSETQ. V trimming: 1 base; J trimming: 1 base; junction bases outside the gene matches: 8. CDR3 residues: CASSLQSGGANSYEQYF. The CDR3 DNA reads TGCGCCAGCAGCTTGCAGAGCGGGGGGGCCAATTCCTACGAGCAGTACTTC.

The chain employs TRBV5-5 and TRBJ1-5; 10 nucleotides match TRBD1. CDR3 size: 15 residues. The V and J ends lost 3 bases and 5 bases, in that order; junction bases with no gene match: 5. CDR1 and CDR2 (germline): SGHKS, YYEKEE (reference sequence). The CDR3 spells CASSWGQGLDQPQHF. CDR3 sequence (DNA): TGTGCCAGCAGCTGGGGACAGGGGCTCGATCAGCCCCAGCATTTT.

The chain uses TRBV7-2 and TRBJ1-1; tentative D call: TRBD1 (6 bases). The V gene's germline CDR1 is SGHTA and CDR2 FQGNSA. V lost 4 bases and J lost 6, with 6 bases in between. The CDR3 contains 11 residues. The CDR3 is CASSYRAEAFF. The DNA of the CDR3 is TGTGCCAGCAGCTACAGGGCTGAAGCTTTCTTT.

As for this clone: The sample contains more than one DNA sequence encoding this CDR3. J is TRBJ2-7 and V is TRBV27; D is ambiguous. The CDR3 consists of 11 residues. The germline CDR1 and CDR2 sequences are MNHEY and SMNVEV (reference sequence). V gave up 5 bases and J gave up 2 bases, with 4 bases separating them. The CDR3 sequence: CASSTTYEQYF. CDR3 bases: TGTGCCAGCAGTACTACCTACGAGCAGTACTTC.

The CDR3 region is CASSHWAGEVYEQFF. As DNA, the CDR3 is TGTGCCAGCAGCCACTGGGCGGGGGAGGTCTATGAGCAGTTCTTC. The chain is built from TRBV9 and TRBJ2-1; TRBD2 agrees at 7 bases. Germline V CDR1 and CDR2: SGDLS, YYNGEE. This CDR3 region has 15 residues. V lost 4 bases to trimming and J lost 8 bases; unmatched junction nucleotides: 12. Using reference TRBV9 and TRBJ2-1 for the parts outside the CDR3, the full variable domain is DSGVTQTPKHLITATGQRVTLRCSPRSGDLSVYWYQQSLDQGLQFLIQYYNGEERAKGNILERFSAQQFPDLHSELNLSSLELGDSALYFCASSHWAGEVYEQFFGPGTRLTVL.

V is TRBV7-2 and J is TRBJ2-7; 9 nucleotides line up with TRBD1. Trimming took 5 bases from V and 1 from J; bases not matched to a gene: 6. The CDR3 runs 15 residues. Germline values: CDR1 SGHTA, CDR2 FQGNSA. The CDR3 nucleotides read TGTGCCAGCAGCCCCGGGACAGGGAGATCCTACGAGCAGTACTTC. This encodes CASSPGTGRSYEQYF.

CDR3 nucleotide sequence: TGTGCCAGCAGCTCCCGGACAAGGAACACCGGGGAGCTGTTTTTT. Translated: CASSSRTRNTGELFF. The chain links TRBV11-1 to TRBJ2-2; D is possibly TRBD1 (5 bases). Per germline, CDR1 SGHAT and CDR2 FQDESV (reference sequence). The CDR3 totals 15 residues. V was trimmed by 4 bases and J by 1 base, leaving 10 bases between them.

The V gene is TRBV7-2, the J gene TRBJ2-5; TRBD2 matches 7 bases. Germline CDR1 reads SGHTA; CDR2 reads FQGNSA. This CDR3 has 13 amino acids. J gave up 6 bases and V 4 bases, and 5 bases lay outside the gene matches. The CDR3 region is CASSSETSQTQYF. The DNA for the CDR3 is TGTGCCAGCAGCTCCGAGACTAGCCAGACCCAGTACTTC.

Details on this clone: Other DNA sequences in this specimen translate into the identical CDR3. V usage is TRBV7-2 and J usage is TRBJ2-7; 9 positions match TRBD2. V shed 2 bases and J 3 bases; nucleotides not matched to a gene: 2. Germline CDR1 SGHTA, CDR2 FQGNSA. The CDR3 has 14 amino acids. The CDR3 coding sequence is TGTGCCAGCAGCTTAATTAGCGGGAGCTACGAGCAGTACTTC. Protein sequence: CASSLISGSYEQYF.

The chain is built from TRBV5-3 and TRBJ2-1, with 15 positions matching TRBD2. TRBV5-3 is an open reading frame whose function is uncertain. V was clipped by 5 bases and J by 1 base; unmatched bases: 7. The CDR3 runs 18 residues. CDR3 region: CARRPRTSGGESYNEQFF. CDR3 DNA sequence: TGTGCCAGAAGACCAAGGACTAGCGGGGGGGAATCCTACAATGAGCAGTTCTTC.

V and J are TRBV11-2 and TRBJ1-5; 11 nucleotides agree with TRBD1. Trimming removed 1 base from V and 7 bases from J; junction bases left unmatched: 3. Germline assignment: CDR1 SGHAT and CDR2 FQNNGV. The CDR3 covers 15 residues. The CDR3 region has the DNA TGTGCCAGCAGCTTAGGGGGACAGGGGGAACAGCCCCAGCATTTT. Amino acids: CASSLGGQGEQPQHF.

The chain carries TRBV5-1 and TRBJ1-2; D is ambiguous. CDR1 is SGHRS and CDR2 is YFSETQ in the germline V gene. Trimming removed 0 bases at V and 4 bases at J, with 13 bases between. The CDR3 is made up of 15 amino acids. The CDR3 DNA is TGCGCCAGCAGCTTGGAGCGGCAGGTTGGCTATGGCTACACCTTC. Protein product: CASSLERQVGYGYTF.

V is TRBV27 and J is TRBJ2-7; tentative D call: TRBD2 (6 bases). The germline V gene encodes CDR1 MNHEY and CDR2 SMNVEV (reference sequence). Trimming removed 6 bases from V and 4 bases from J, with 19 bases in between. CDR3 length: 15 amino acids. CDR3 amino acids: CASRPLLATVYEQYF. In DNA form, the CDR3 reads TGTGCCAGCAGGCCACTTCTAGCGACAGTATACGAGCAGTACTTC.

The J gene is TRBJ1-1, the V gene TRBV28; D is perhaps TRBD1 (5 bases). Germline CDR1 reads MDHEN; CDR2 reads SYDVKM. With 6 bases removed from V and 1 base from J, the gap between germline ends came to 15 bases. This CDR3 region has 15 residues. CDR3 protein: CASSGGGAGNTEAFF. CDR3 in DNA: TGTGCCAGCAGCGGCGGAGGGGCAGGGAACACTGAAGCTTTCTTT.

The chain is built from TRBV6-5 and TRBJ1-4, with 7 nucleotides matching TRBD1. The CDR3 sequence is 13 residues long. Germline V gene sequence: CDR1 MNHEY, CDR2 SVGAGI. The V segment lost 6 bases and the J segment 8 bases; nucleotides outside the gene matches: 6. CDR3 protein: CASRPGTAEKLFF. In DNA form, the CDR3 reads TGTGCCAGCAGACCTGGGACAGCAGAAAAACTGTTTTTT.

The rearrangement uses TRBV5-1 and TRBJ2-5; D may be TRBD2 (6 bases). The CDR3 loop spans 15 amino acids. CDR1 and CDR2 from the germline V gene are SGHRS and YFSETQ. V dropped 0 bases and J dropped 2 bases, with 11 bases sitting between them. The CDR3 coding sequence is TGCGCCAGCAGCTTGGAACTAGCTAATCAAGAGACCCAGTACTTC. This translates into CASSLELANQETQYF.

This clone was counted between two and nine times. The V gene is TRBV15, the J gene TRBJ2-1, with 14 nucleotides matching TRBD2. Per the germline V gene, CDR1 is LNHNV and CDR2 is YYDKDF (reference sequence). The CDR3 totals 17 residues. Losses at the gene ends were 8 bases for V and 3 bases for J; bases not matched to a gene: 9. CDR3 nucleotides: TGTGCCACCGCGGGGACTAGCGGGAGTAGGGTCTACAATGAGCAGTTCTTC. It is translated as CATAGTSGSRVYNEQFF.